These 3 T cell receptor beta chains were all obtained from the same sample, sequenced in a study of blood T cell repertoires in COVID-19. The method was immunoSEQ multiplex PCR; TCRdb's version includes in-frame clones alone and lacks a portion of them. This table has about 230,000 clones, 75% to 90% appearing once. The source material was peripheral blood. These receptors all come from a man under 40 with COVID-19, enrolled during active disease.

V gene TRBV6-5 combines with J gene TRBJ1-2, with a possible D match to TRBD1 (5 bases). The CDR3 is made up of 15 amino acids. Germline lookup yields CDR1 MNHEY and CDR2 SVGAGI. Trimming took 6 bases from V and 4 from J, leaving 18 bases between them. The CDR3 bases are TGTGCCAGCAGAACTTCGGTCGGGGGGAGCTATGGCTACACCTTC. This codes for CASRTSVGGSYGYTF.

The chain has TRBV7-2 and TRBJ2-6, with D possibly being TRBD1 (6 bases). Germline values: CDR1 SGHTA, CDR2 FQGNSA. The V end was cut by 5 bases, the J end by 3 bases, with 11 bases between. There are 15 residues in the CDR3. For the CDR3, the DNA is TGTGCCAGCAGCCAACAGGGTTATGGGGCCAACGTCCTGACTTTC. Translated, it gives CASSQQGYGANVLTF. Full variable domain (outside the CDR3, taken from reference TRBV7-2 and TRBJ2-6): GAGVSQSPSNKVTEKGKDVELRCDPISGHTALYWYRQSLGQGLEFLIYFQGNSAPDKSGLPSDRFSAERTGGSVSTLTIQRTQQEDSAVYLCASSQQGYGANVLTFGAGSRLTVL.

This rearrangement joins TRBV5-6 to TRBJ2-7; possibly TRBD2 for D (5 bases). Trimming took off 2 bases at V and 6 bases at J, with 15 bases between the two ends. Germline CDR1 is SGHDT and CDR2 is YYEEEE. This CDR3 has 14 residues. The CDR3 is CASSLYSGRLEQYF. The CDR3 DNA follows: TGTGCCAGCAGCTTATACAGCGGACGACTCGAGCAGTACTTC. The variable domain in full, with the rest retrieved from reference TRBV5-6 and TRBJ2-7, is DAGVTQSPTHLIKTRGQQVTLRCSPKSGHDTVSWYQQALGQGPQFIFQYYEEEERQRGNFPDRFSGHQFPNYSSELNVNALLLGDSALYLCASSLYSGRLEQYFGPGTRLTVT.